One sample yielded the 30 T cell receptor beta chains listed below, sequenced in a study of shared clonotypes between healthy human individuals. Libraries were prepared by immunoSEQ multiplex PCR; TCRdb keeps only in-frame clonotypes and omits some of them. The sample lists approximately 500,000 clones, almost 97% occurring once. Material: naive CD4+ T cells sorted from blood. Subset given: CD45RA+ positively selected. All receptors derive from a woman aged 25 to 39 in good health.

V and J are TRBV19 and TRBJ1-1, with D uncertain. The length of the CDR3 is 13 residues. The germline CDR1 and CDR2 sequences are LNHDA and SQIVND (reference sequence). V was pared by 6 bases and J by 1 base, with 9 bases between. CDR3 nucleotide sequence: TGTGCCAGTAGCCAGATAAGGAACACTGAAGCTTTCTTT. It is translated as CASSQIRNTEAFF.

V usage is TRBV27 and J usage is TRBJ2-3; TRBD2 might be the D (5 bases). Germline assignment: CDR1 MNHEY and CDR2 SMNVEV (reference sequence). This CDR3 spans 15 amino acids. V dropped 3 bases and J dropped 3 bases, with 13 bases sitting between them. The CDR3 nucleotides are TGTGCCAGCAGTTTGAATAGCGCGATTACAGATACGCAGTATTTT. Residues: CASSLNSAITDTQYF.

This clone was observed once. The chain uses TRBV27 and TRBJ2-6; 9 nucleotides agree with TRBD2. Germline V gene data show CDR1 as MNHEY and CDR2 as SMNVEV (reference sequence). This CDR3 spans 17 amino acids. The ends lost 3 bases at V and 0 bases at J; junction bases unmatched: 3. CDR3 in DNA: TGTGCCAGCAGTTTGGTTAGCGGGAGCTCTGGGGCCAACGTCCTGACTTTC. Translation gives CASSLVSGSSGANVLTF.

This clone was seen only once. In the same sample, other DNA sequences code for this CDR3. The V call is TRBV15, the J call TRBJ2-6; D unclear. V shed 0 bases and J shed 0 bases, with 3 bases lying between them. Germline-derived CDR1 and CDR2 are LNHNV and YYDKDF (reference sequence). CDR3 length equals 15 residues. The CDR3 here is CATSRDLSGANVLTF. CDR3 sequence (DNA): TGTGCCACCAGCAGAGATCTCTCTGGGGCCAACGTCCTGACTTTC.

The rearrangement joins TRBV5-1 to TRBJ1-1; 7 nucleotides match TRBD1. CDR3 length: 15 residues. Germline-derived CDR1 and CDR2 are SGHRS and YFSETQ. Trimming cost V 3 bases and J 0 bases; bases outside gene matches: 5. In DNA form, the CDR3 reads TGCGCCAGCAGCTCGGAACAGGGGTTGAACACTGAAGCTTTCTTT. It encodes CASSSEQGLNTEAFF.

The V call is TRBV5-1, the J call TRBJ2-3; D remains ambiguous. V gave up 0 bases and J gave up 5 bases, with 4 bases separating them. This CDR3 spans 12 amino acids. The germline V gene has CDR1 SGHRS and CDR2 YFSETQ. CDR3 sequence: CASSLAVDTQYF. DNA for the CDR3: TGCGCCAGCAGCTTGGCCGTAGATACGCAGTATTTT.

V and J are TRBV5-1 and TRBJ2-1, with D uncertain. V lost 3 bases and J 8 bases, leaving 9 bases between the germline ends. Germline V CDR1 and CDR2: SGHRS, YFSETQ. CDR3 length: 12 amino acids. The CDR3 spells CASSSGADEQFF. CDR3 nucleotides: TGCGCCAGCAGCTCGGGCGCGGATGAGCAGTTCTTC.

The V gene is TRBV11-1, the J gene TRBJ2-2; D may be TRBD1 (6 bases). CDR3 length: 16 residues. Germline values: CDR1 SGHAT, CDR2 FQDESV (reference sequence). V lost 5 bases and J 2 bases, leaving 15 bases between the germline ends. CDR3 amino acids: CASSVSRGYNTGELFF. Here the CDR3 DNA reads TGTGCCAGCAGCGTTTCCAGGGGCTACAACACCGGGGAGCTGTTTTTT.

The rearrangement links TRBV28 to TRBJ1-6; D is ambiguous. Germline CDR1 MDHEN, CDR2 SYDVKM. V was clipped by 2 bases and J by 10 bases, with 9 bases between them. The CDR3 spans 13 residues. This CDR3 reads CASSLGIPSPLHF. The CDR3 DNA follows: TGTGCCAGCAGTTTAGGGATCCCCTCACCCCTCCACTTT.

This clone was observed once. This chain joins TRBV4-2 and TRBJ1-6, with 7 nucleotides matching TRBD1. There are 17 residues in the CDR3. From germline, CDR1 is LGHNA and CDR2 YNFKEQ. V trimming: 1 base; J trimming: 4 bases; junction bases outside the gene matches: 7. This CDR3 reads CASSQGTGNLYNSPLHF. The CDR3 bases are TGTGCCAGCAGCCAAGGGACAGGAAATTTGTATAATTCACCCCTCCACTTT.

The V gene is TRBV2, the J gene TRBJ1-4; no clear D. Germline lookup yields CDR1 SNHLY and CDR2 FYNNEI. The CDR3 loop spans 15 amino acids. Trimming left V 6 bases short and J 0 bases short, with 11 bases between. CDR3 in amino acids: CASSDGGATNEKLFF. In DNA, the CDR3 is TGTGCCAGCAGCGACGGTGGAGCAACTAATGAAAAACTGTTTTTT. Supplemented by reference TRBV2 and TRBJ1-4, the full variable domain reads EPEVTQTPSHQVTQMGQEVILRCVPISNHLYFYWYRQILGQKVEFLVSFYNNEISEKSEIFDDQFSVERPDGSNFTLKIRSTKLEDSAMYFCASSDGGATNEKLFFGSGTQLSVL.

The CDR3 protein is CASSVAGDLETQYF. The DNA for the CDR3 is TGTGCCAGCAGTGTGGCGGGAGATCTAGAGACCCAGTACTTC. The genes are TRBV6-1 and TRBJ2-5; 7 positions agree with TRBD2. Germline loops: CDR1 MNHNS, CDR2 SASEGT. V gave up 4 bases and J gave up 4 bases; unmatched junction bases: 6. The CDR3 loop spans 14 amino acids.

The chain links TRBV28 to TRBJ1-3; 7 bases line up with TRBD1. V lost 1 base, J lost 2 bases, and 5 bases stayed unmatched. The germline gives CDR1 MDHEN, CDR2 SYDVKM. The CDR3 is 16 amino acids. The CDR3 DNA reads TGTGCCAGCAGTTTATACTTCGACAGGGCTGGAAACACCATATATTTT. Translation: CASSLYFDRAGNTIYF.

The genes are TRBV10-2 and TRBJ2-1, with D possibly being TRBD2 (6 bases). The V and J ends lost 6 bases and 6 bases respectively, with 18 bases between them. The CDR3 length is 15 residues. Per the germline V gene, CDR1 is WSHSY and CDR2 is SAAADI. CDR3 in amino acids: CASRSGTIGGNEQFF. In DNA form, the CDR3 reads TGCGCCAGCAGGTCGGGGACCATCGGGGGCAATGAGCAGTTCTTC.

For the CDR3, the DNA is TGTGCCAGCAGCCGGGACCTCGGGACCCAGTACTTC. Residues: CASSRDLGTQYF. The chain employs TRBV11-3 and TRBJ2-5, with D possibly called TRBD1 or TRBD2 (5 bases each). CDR3 length equals 12 residues. Germline CDR1 and CDR2: SGHNT and YENEEA. Trimming left V 5 bases short and J 7 bases short, with 11 bases between.

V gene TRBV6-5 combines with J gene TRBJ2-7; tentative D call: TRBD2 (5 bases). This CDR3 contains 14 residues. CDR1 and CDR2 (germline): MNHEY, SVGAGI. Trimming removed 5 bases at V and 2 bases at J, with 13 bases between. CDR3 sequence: CASSQTGETYEQYF. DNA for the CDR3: TGTGCCAGCAGTCAAACCGGGGAGACCTACGAGCAGTACTTC.

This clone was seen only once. CDR3 coding DNA: TGTGCCAGCAGTTCACCTCCAGGGGGCGTCTATGGCTACACCTTC. The encoded protein is CASSSPPGGVYGYTF. This chain links TRBV28 with TRBJ1-2, with 8 bases lining up with TRBD1. The V segment lost 4 bases and the J segment 4 bases; nucleotides outside the gene matches: 8. This CDR3 spans 15 amino acids. The germline gives CDR1 MDHEN, CDR2 SYDVKM.

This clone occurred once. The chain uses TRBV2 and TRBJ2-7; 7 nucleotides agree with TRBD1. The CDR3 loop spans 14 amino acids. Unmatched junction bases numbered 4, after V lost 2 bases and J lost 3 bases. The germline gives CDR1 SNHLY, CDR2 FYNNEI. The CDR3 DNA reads TGTGCCAGCAGTGAAATGGGACAGTTCTACGAGCAGTACTTC. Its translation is CASSEMGQFYEQYF. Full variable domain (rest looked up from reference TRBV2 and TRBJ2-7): EPEVTQTPSHQVTQMGQEVILRCVPISNHLYFYWYRQILGQKVEFLVSFYNNEISEKSEIFDDQFSVERPDGSNFTLKIRSTKLEDSAMYFCASSEMGQFYEQYFGPGTRLTVT.

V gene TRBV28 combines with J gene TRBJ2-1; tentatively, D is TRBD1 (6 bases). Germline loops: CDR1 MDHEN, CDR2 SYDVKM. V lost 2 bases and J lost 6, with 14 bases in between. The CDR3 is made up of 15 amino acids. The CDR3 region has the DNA TGTGCCAGCAGTTTAGAACAGGGTGGATTCAATGAGCAGTTCTTC. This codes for CASSLEQGGFNEQFF.

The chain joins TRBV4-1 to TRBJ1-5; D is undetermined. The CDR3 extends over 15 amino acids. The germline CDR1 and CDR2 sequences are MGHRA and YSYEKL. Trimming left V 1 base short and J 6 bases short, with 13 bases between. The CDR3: CASSQVDTVSQPQHF. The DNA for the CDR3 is TGCGCCAGCAGCCAAGTGGATACGGTTAGTCAGCCCCAGCATTTT.

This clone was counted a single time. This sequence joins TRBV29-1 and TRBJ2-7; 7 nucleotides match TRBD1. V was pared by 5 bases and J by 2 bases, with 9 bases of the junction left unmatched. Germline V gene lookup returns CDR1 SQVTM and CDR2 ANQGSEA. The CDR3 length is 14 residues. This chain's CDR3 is CSVPSQGPPYEQYF. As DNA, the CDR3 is TGCAGCGTTCCCTCACAGGGGCCCCCCTACGAGCAGTACTTC.

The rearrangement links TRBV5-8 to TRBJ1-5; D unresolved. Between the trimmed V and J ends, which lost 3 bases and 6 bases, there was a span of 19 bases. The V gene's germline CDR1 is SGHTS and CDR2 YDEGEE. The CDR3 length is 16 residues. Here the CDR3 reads CASSSWEAISTQPQHF. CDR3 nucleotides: TGTGCCAGCAGCTCCTGGGAGGCAATTTCTACTCAGCCCCAGCATTTT.

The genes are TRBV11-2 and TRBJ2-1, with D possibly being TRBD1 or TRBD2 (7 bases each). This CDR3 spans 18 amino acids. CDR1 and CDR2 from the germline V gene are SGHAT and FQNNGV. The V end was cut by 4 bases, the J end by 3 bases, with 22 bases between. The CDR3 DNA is TGTGCCAGCAGCTCAACATCAGGGGGAGGGCCAAACTACAATGAGCAGTTCTTC. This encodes CASSSTSGGGPNYNEQFF.

CDR3 amino acids: CASSLPGGGMVETQYF. The CDR3 DNA follows: TGTGCCAGCAGCTTACCAGGGGGTGGAATGGTAGAGACCCAGTACTTC. The V gene is TRBV13, the J gene TRBJ2-5, with 7 bases matching TRBD1. The trim removed 2 bases at V and 4 bases at J, leaving 10 bases unmatched. The CDR3 covers 16 residues. Germline values: CDR1 PRHDT, CDR2 FYEKMQ (reference sequence).

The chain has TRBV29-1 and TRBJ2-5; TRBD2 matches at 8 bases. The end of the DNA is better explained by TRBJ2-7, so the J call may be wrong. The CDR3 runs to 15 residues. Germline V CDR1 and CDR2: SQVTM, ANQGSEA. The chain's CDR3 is CSVGLVSGSSYEQYF. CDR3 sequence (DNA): TGCAGCGTTGGATTGGTAAGCGGGAGCTCCTACGAGCAGTACTTC.

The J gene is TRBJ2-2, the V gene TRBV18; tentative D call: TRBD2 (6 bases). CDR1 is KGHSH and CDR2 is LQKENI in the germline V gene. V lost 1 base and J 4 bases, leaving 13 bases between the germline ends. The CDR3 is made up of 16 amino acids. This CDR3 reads CASSPRASVSTGELFF. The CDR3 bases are TGTGCCAGCTCACCACGGGCTAGCGTGTCCACCGGGGAGCTGTTTTTT.

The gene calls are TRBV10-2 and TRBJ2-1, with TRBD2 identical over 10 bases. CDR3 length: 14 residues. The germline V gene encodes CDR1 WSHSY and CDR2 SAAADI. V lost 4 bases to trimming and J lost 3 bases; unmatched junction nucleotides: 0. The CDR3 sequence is CASSGLAGYNEQFF. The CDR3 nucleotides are TGCGCCAGCAGTGGACTAGCGGGCTACAATGAGCAGTTCTTC.

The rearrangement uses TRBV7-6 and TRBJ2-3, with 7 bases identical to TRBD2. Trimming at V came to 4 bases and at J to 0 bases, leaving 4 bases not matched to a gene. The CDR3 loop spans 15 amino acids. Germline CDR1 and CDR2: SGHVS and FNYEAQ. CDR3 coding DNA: TGTGCCAGCAGCTCAAGCGGGATGAGCACAGATACGCAGTATTTT. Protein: CASSSSGMSTDTQYF. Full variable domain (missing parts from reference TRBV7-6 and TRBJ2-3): GAGVSQSPRYKVTKRGQDVALRCDPISGHVSLYWYRQALGQGPEFLTYFNYEAQQDKSGLPNDRFSAERPEGSISTLTIQRTEQRDSAMYRCASSSSGMSTDTQYFGPGTRLTVL.

CDR3 residues: CASRTQGGARYEQYF. The CDR3 bases are TGTGCCAGCAGAACCCAAGGGGGGGCGAGATACGAGCAGTACTTC. The V gene is TRBV5-6, the J gene TRBJ2-7, with D possibly TRBD2 on 7 matching bases. Germline V lookup: CDR1 SGHDT, CDR2 YYEEEE. The V and J ends lost 5 bases and 4 bases respectively, with 19 bases between them. The CDR3 spans 15 residues.

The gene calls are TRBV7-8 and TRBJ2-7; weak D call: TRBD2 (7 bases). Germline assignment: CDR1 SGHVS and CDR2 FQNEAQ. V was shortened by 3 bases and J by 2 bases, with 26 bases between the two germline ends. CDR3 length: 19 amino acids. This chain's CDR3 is CASSLGIGVGGRNPYEQYF. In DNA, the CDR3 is TGTGCCAGCAGCTTGGGAATCGGAGTGGGGGGGCGCAACCCCTACGAGCAGTACTTC.